This entry lists 24 T cell receptor beta chains sequenced from one sample in a study of T-cell memory formation after mild COVID-19. TCRdb fed the 5' RACE reads into MiXCR, producing one record per CDR3 protein. The table lists about 430,000 distinct CDR3 sequences, more than 15% of them singletons. The sequenced sample consisted of PBMCs or a T cell subset sorted from them (not recorded which). Receptors originate from a man aged 18 to 30 who had mild COVID-19 (a few samples of this study predate the infection). Cell type and time point are not known.

This clonotype was observed at least ten times. V is TRBV10-3 and J is TRBJ2-7; D is ambiguous. Between the trimmed V and J ends, which lost 10 bases and 0 bases, there was a span of 19 bases. The CDR3 spans 15 residues. The germline V gene encodes CDR1 ENHRY and CDR2 SYGVKD. The CDR3 sequence: CASSLGPRSSYEQYV. DNA of the CDR3: TGTGCCAGCTCGCTCGGACCCAGGAGCTCCTACGAGCAGTACGTC.

The rearrangement joins TRBV7-8 to TRBJ1-6, with D tentatively TRBD1 (6 bases). The V end was cut by 5 bases, the J end by 9 bases, with 20 bases between. The CDR3 loop spans 16 amino acids. Per the germline V gene, CDR1 is SGHVS and CDR2 is FQNEAQ. CDR3 sequence: CASSLQGAGDRSPLHF. Here the CDR3 DNA reads TGTGCCAGCAGCCTCCAAGGGGCAGGGGACCGTTCACCCCTCCACTTT.

This clonotype was counted only a few times. V and J are TRBV7-6 and TRBJ2-1, with TRBD2 identical over 9 bases. The CDR3 loop spans 14 amino acids. CDR1 is SGHVS and CDR2 is FNYEAQ in the germline V gene. Unmatched junction bases numbered 6, after V lost 4 bases and J lost 8 bases. The CDR3 reads CASSSLAGLDEQFF. CDR3 coding DNA: TGTGCCAGCAGCTCCCTAGCGGGGCTAGATGAGCAGTTCTTC.

The chain uses TRBV12-3 or TRBV12-4 and TRBJ2-3; TRBD1 might be the D (5 bases). V dropped 5 bases and J dropped 2 bases, with 11 bases sitting between them. This CDR3 contains 14 residues. This chain's CDR3 is CASSDRTFTDTQYF. The CDR3 nucleotides are TGTGCCAGCAGTGACAGAACTTTCACAGATACGCAGTATTTT.

In its sample, this clonotype was seen a few times. This chain uses TRBV7-2 with TRBJ2-1; D remains ambiguous. The ends were cut back, 7 bases at V and 8 bases at J, with 9 bases in the middle. From germline, CDR1 is SGHTA and CDR2 FQGNSA. The CDR3 consists of 11 residues. The CDR3 spells CASMPYDEQFF. The CDR3 bases are TGTGCCAGCATGCCTTACGATGAGCAGTTCTTC.

This clonotype was observed a handful of times. This chain connects TRBV7-3 to TRBJ2-4; no clear D gene. CDR1 is SGHTA and CDR2 is FQGTGA in the germline V gene. The length of the CDR3 is 15 residues. V was cut by 3 bases and J by 10 bases, with 19 bases left in between. CDR3 in amino acids: CASSLSPGSMRIQYF. In DNA form, the CDR3 reads TGTGCCAGCAGCTTGAGCCCTGGGTCAATGAGGATTCAGTACTTC. Looking up the rest from reference TRBV7-3 and TRBJ2-4 gives the full variable domain: GAGVSQTPSNKVTEKGKYVELRCDPISGHTALYWYRQSLGQGPEFLIYFQGTGAADDSGLPNDRFFAVRPEGSVSTLKIQRTERGDSAVYLCASSLSPGSMRIQYFGAGTRLSVL.

The chain employs TRBV20-1 and TRBJ2-5; either TRBD1 or TRBD2 may fit D (5 bases each). The CDR3 has 14 residues. Per germline, CDR1 DFQATT and CDR2 SNEGSKA (reference sequence). The CDR3 bases are TGCAGCTCCCCACCGGGACCCGGCTCCGAGACCCAGTACTTC. Residues: CSSPPGPGSETQYF.

This clonotype was seen a handful of times. V gene TRBV25-1 combines with J gene TRBJ1-2; D ambiguous. Between the trimmed V and J ends, which lost 7 bases and 3 bases, there was a span of 9 bases. The CDR3 extends over 12 amino acids. From germline, CDR1 is MGHDK and CDR2 SYGVNS. CDR3 in DNA: TGTGCCAGCAATACCGGGGACTATGGCTACACCTTC. Amino acids: CASNTGDYGYTF.

CDR3 region: CASSFLRGAGTTGELFF. DNA for the CDR3: TGTGCCAGCAGCTTTTTACGGGGAGCGGGGACAACCGGGGAGCTGTTTTTT. The chain carries TRBV7-9 and TRBJ2-2; D is possibly TRBD2 (7 bases). V was clipped by 3 bases and J by 5 bases, with 19 bases between them. This CDR3 has 17 amino acids. Germline V gene sequence: CDR1 SEHNR, CDR2 FQNEAQ (reference sequence).

The chain employs TRBV11-2 and TRBJ1-2; maybe TRBD1 (6 bases). Germline V gene lookup returns CDR1 SGHAT and CDR2 FQNNGV. This CDR3 has 13 amino acids. The V gene lost 6 bases and the J gene lost 8 bases, with 16 bases spanning the gap. CDR3 DNA sequence: TGTGCCAGCAGGAAAATCAGGGGTCGGGGCTACACCTTC. Translation: CASRKIRGRGYTF.

V usage is TRBV12-3 or TRBV12-4 and J usage is TRBJ2-7, with 12 bases lining up with TRBD2. V shed 5 bases and J 4 bases; nucleotides not matched to a gene: 6. The CDR3 runs 15 residues. CDR3 region: CASSTSGGLGYEQYF. In DNA form, the CDR3 reads TGTGCCAGCAGTACTAGCGGGGGGCTGGGTTACGAGCAGTACTTC.

This clonotype was detected a few times. The chain employs TRBV4-2 and TRBJ2-7, with TRBD2 identical over 13 bases. Germline loops: CDR1 LGHNA, CDR2 YNFKEQ. Trimming cost V 4 bases and J 7 bases; bases outside gene matches: 4. The CDR3 consists of 14 residues. CDR3 bases: TGTGCCAGCAGCCCGGCGGGACTAGCGGGGGAGCAGTACTTC. Its protein product is CASSPAGLAGEQYF.

This clonotype was found a few times. V and J are TRBV5-5 and TRBJ1-2; 9 bases match TRBD1. Germline V gives CDR1 SGHKS, CDR2 YYEKEE (reference sequence). There are 15 residues in the CDR3. V shed 4 bases, J shed 0 bases, and the junction held 4 bases outside the gene matches. This CDR3 is CASSIQGAANYGYTF. In DNA, the CDR3 is TGTGCCAGCAGCATACAGGGGGCGGCTAACTATGGCTACACCTTC.

This clonotype was picked up a small number of times. V gene TRBV19 combines with J gene TRBJ1-1; the D gene is possibly TRBD1 (6 bases). Germline-derived CDR1 and CDR2 are LNHDA and SQIVND (reference sequence). Trimming left V 5 bases short and J 1 base short, with 17 bases between. This CDR3 contains 16 residues. CDR3 in DNA: TGTGCCAGTAGTGTCTGGGCGAGAGGGGGGAACACTGAAGCTTTCTTT. Translation gives CASSVWARGGNTEAFF.

This rearrangement joins TRBV28 to TRBJ2-3; D may be TRBD1 or TRBD2 (5 bases each). V lost 8 bases and J lost 0, with 12 bases in between. The V gene's germline CDR1 is MDHEN and CDR2 SYDVKM. The CDR3 is made up of 14 amino acids. The CDR3 DNA reads TGTGCCAGCCTGAGGGGCGGTAGCACAGATACGCAGTATTTT. Amino acid sequence: CASLRGGSTDTQYF. Variable domain in full (rest from reference TRBV28 and TRBJ2-3): DVKVTQSSRYLVKRTGEKVFLECVQDMDHENMFWYRQDPGLGLRLIYFSYDVKMKEKGDIPEGYSVSREKKERFSLILESASTNQTSMYLCASLRGGSTDTQYFGPGTRLTVL.

CDR3 in DNA: TGTGCCAGCAGCTTAGCTCCCAGGGTACATGGCTACACCTTC. This translates into CASSLAPRVHGYTF. The rearrangement uses TRBV11-2 and TRBJ1-2, with D possibly being TRBD1 (5 bases). The CDR3 is 14 residues long. Germline lookup yields CDR1 SGHAT and CDR2 FQNNGV. V was cut by 1 base and J by 6 bases, with 12 bases left in between. The full variable domain, rest sourced from reference TRBV11-2 and TRBJ1-2, is EAGVAQSPRYKIIEKRQSVAFWCNPISGHATLYWYQQILGQGPKLLIQFQNNGVVDDSQLPKDRFSAERLKGVDSTLKIQPAKLEDSAVYLCASSLAPRVHGYTFGSGTRLTVV.

V usage is TRBV2 and J usage is TRBJ1-1; possibly TRBD1 for D (5 bases). The CDR3 is made up of 15 amino acids. Germline assignment: CDR1 SNHLY and CDR2 FYNNEI. Trimming left V 0 bases short and J 8 bases short, with 16 bases between. In DNA form, the CDR3 reads TGTGCCAGCAGTGAAGCCCGTTACCCCGGGACCGAAGCTTTCTTT. This translates into CASSEARYPGTEAFF. Using reference TRBV2 and TRBJ1-1 for the parts outside the CDR3, the full variable domain is EPEVTQTPSHQVTQMGQEVILRCVPISNHLYFYWYRQILGQKVEFLVSFYNNEISEKSEIFDDQFSVERPDGSNFTLKIRSTKLEDSAMYFCASSEARYPGTEAFFGQGTRLTVV.

Ten or more counts support this clonotype. The chain is built from TRBV7-2 and TRBJ2-1, with no clear D. Trimming shortened V by 1 base and J by 12 bases, and 10 bases separated the two germline ends. From germline, CDR1 is SGHTA and CDR2 FQGNSA. This CDR3 has 12 amino acids. The CDR3 region is CASSLDSPSQFF. The CDR3 DNA reads as TGTGCCAGCAGCTTAGATTCCCCCTCGCAGTTCTTC.

V gene TRBV11-2 combines with J gene TRBJ2-1; D uncertain. From germline, CDR1 is SGHAT and CDR2 FQNNGV. Trimming left V 1 base short and J 5 bases short, with 12 bases between. This CDR3 contains 15 residues. CDR3 sequence (DNA): TGTGCCAGCAGCTTAGTGGGCAGGACGAACAATGAGCAGTTCTTC. Encoded protein: CASSLVGRTNNEQFF.

This clonotype turned up a few times. CDR3 sequence: CASSLNRGNEKLFF. The DNA of the CDR3 is TGTGCCAGCAGCTTAAATAGGGGTAATGAAAAACTGTTTTTT. The J gene is TRBJ1-4, the V gene TRBV7-2, with a possible D match to TRBD1 (5 bases). Per the germline V gene, CDR1 is SGHTA and CDR2 is FQGNSA. The CDR3 extends over 14 amino acids. Trimming cost V 2 bases and J 4 bases, with 8 bases left between them.

The J gene is TRBJ2-3, the V gene TRBV7-3; D may correspond to TRBD1 or TRBD2 (5 bases each). The germline V and J ends were trimmed by 5 bases and 4 bases, with 13 bases remaining between them. The CDR3 is 14 residues long. Per the germline V gene, CDR1 is SGHTA and CDR2 is FQGTGA. Here the CDR3 DNA reads TGTGCCAGCAGCCGAGGACTGGGGGCAGATACGCAGTATTTT. Translated: CASSRGLGADTQYF.

The rearrangement uses TRBV18 and TRBJ2-3; a weak D match, TRBD2 (7 bases). The CDR3 extends over 14 amino acids. V shed 3 bases and J shed 5 bases, with 12 bases lying between them. Germline V gene sequence: CDR1 KGHSH, CDR2 LQKENI. The CDR3 spells CASSPGGPGDTQYF. CDR3 coding DNA: TGTGCCAGCTCACCGGGGGGGCCCGGAGATACGCAGTATTTT.

The chain employs TRBV3-1 and TRBJ2-2; D not resolved. CDR1 is LGHDT, CDR2 YNNKEL, per germline (reference sequence). There are 14 residues in the CDR3. V shed 2 bases and J shed 1 base, with 5 bases lying between them. The CDR3 protein is CASSQSLNTGELFF. The CDR3 DNA is TGTGCCAGCAGCCAATCTCTGAACACCGGGGAGCTGTTTTTT.

This chain connects TRBV28 to TRBJ2-7, with 7 bases aligning to TRBD1. Per the germline V gene, CDR1 is MDHEN and CDR2 is SYDVKM. With V trimmed by 2 bases and J by 5 bases, 3 bases remained unmatched. This CDR3 comprises 13 residues. The CDR3 region is CASSLGDRHEQYV. The DNA for the CDR3 is TGTGCCAGCAGTTTAGGGGACAGACACGAGCAGTACGTC.